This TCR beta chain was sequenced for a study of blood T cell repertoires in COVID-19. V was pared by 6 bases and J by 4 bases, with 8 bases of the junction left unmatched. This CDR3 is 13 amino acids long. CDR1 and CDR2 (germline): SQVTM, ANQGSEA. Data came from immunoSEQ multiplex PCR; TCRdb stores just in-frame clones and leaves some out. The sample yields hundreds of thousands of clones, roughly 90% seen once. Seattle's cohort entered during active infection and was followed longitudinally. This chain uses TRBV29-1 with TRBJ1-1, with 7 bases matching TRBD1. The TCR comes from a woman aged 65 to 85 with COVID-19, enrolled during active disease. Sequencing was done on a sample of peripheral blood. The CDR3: CSVKQGWSTEAFF. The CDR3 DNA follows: TGCAGCGTGAAACAGGGGTGGAGCACTGAAGCTTTCTTT.